Here is one T cell receptor (beta chain) with its context. The target antigen is unknown. The sample belongs to a study of regulatory T cells in long-lasting Graves disease. Study-wide results and limits: Blood alone, not thyroid tissue, was studied. Persistent disease showed a preference for TRBV28, TRBJ1-2 and TRBJ2-5.

Relying on iRepertoire HTBI primers and Arm-PCR of CDR3 regions, the team built TCR beta libraries. Original processing notes: Sequenced samples collectively carried under 75 TRBV and over 11 TRBJ segments. TCRdb re-analysed the multiplex PCR reads in MiXCR, keeping a single row per CDR3 protein. These V and J calls rely on TCRdb rather than the paper's analysis. Of about 450,000 distinct CDR3 sequences listed, around 24% were seen once; the top ten hold roughly 26%. This CDR3 comprises 15 residues. V lost 0 bases and J lost 3; bases outside the gene matches: 3. Germline loops: CDR1 SGHRS, CDR2 YFSETQ. Time point described: persistent/refractory GD, antithyroid drugs over 5 years with positive TRAb. With RNA extracted from PBMCs as input, the TCR library was made. In this cohort, patients came from an endocrinology department located in Xi'an, China.

V gene TRBV5-1 combines with J gene TRBJ2-7; 10 bases map to TRBD1. This clonotype was sampled from a female donor with Graves disease. This material consisted of peripheral blood mononuclear cells (PBMCs), taken when the disease was refractory, from a patient treated with antithyroid drugs. The CDR3 DNA reads TGCGCCAGCAGCTTGGCCGGACAGGGGGTCTACGAGCAGTACTTC. Translating it yields CASSLAGQGVYEQYF.